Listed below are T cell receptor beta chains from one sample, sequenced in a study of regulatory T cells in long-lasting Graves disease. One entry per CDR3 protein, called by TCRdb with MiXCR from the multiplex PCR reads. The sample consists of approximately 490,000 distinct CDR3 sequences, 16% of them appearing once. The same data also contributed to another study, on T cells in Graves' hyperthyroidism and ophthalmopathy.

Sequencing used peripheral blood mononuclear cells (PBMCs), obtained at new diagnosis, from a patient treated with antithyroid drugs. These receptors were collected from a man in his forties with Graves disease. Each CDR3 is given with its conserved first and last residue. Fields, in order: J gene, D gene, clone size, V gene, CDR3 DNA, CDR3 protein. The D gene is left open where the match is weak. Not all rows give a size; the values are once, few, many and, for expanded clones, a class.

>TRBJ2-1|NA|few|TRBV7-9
TGTGCCAGCAGCCCGATTGCGGGTGTCAATGAGCAGTTCTTC
CASSPIAGVNEQFF
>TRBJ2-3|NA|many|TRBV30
TGTGCCTGGAGGGGACCCACAGATACGCAGTATTTT
CAWRGPTDTQYF
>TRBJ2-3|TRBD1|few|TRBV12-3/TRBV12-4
TGTGCCAGCAGTGACAGGGGCGTTACGCAGTATTTT
CASSDRGVTQYF
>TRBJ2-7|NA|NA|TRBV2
TGTGCCAGCAGTGATAAGCCGAGCTCCTACGGGCAGCACTTC
CASSDKPSSYGQHF
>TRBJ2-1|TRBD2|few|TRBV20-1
TGCAGTGCGGGGGGGGGGGACAATGAGCAGTTCTTC
CSAGGGDNEQFF
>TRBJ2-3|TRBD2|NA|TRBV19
TGTGCCAGTTCTAACGTAGCGGGAGGCACAGATACGCAGTATTTT
CASSNVAGGTDTQYF
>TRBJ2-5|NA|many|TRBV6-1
TGTGCCAGCGCCAAGCCCGGGGGCTCGGAGACCCAGTACTTC
CASAKPGGSETQYF
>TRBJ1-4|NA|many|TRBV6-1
TGTGCCAGCAAGTCCGAACAGACGGGTTATAATGAAAAACTGTTTTTT
CASKSEQTGYNEKLFF
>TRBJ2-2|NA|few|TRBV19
TGTGCCAGTAGTACCGGGACCTACACCGGGGAGCTGTTTTTT
CASSTGTYTGELFF
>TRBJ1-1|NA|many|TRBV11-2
TGTGCCAGCAGCGAGTCACTGGTTAAGGCTGAAGCTTTCTTT
CASSESLVKAEAFF